The next 10 T cell receptor beta chains were all read from a single sample in a study of blood T cells in healthy people across ages. Combining a sample-barcoded 5' primer with a J-beta primer mix, a second PCR ran for about 6 to 11 cycles. TCRdb reprocessed the 5' RACE reads with MiXCR, giving one entry per CDR3 protein. The data contain roughly 1,500,000 distinct CDR3 sequences, roughly a third of them singletons. Input material: blood. The receptors were sampled from a woman in her thirties in good health.

This chain connects TRBV7-2 to TRBJ2-7; D not resolved. The CDR3 consists of 19 residues. The V end lost 5 bases, the J end lost 0 bases, and 26 bases lay between the germline ends. Germline loops: CDR1 SGHTA, CDR2 FQGNSA. The CDR3 coding sequence is TGTGCCAGCAGCCATAAAGGAGACCTTGCCCCCCTCAGCTCCTACGAGCAGTACTTC. This sequence encodes CASSHKGDLAPLSSYEQYF.

The chain links TRBV4-1 to TRBJ1-4, with D tentatively TRBD1 (5 bases). With 1 base removed from V and 4 bases from J, the gap between germline ends came to 10 bases. CDR3 length: 15 residues. In germline, CDR1 is MGHRA, CDR2 YSYEKL. CDR3 sequence (DNA): TGCGCCAGCAGCCAAGGAGCAGGGTTTAATGAAAAACTGTTTTTT. Its protein product is CASSQGAGFNEKLFF.

The chain carries TRBV27 and TRBJ2-7; 7 bases align to TRBD1. The CDR3 extends over 15 amino acids. V gave up 5 bases and J gave up 2 bases; unmatched junction bases: 9. Germline assignment: CDR1 MNHEY and CDR2 SMNVEV (reference sequence). CDR3 sequence: CASSPSPGTAYEQYF. The CDR3 coding sequence is TGTGCCAGCAGTCCATCACCCGGGACAGCCTACGAGCAGTACTTC.

V usage is TRBV20-1 and J usage is TRBJ2-2, with 8 nucleotides matching TRBD2. The V gene's germline CDR1 is DFQATT and CDR2 SNEGSKA (reference sequence). This CDR3 has 14 residues. V trimming: 4 bases; J trimming: 1 base; junction bases outside the gene matches: 2. CDR3 coding DNA: TGCAGTGCTACCGGGACTAGGAACACCGGGGAGCTGTTTTTT. It specifies CSATGTRNTGELFF.

The chain employs TRBV28 and TRBJ2-4; the match to TRBD1 covers 11 bases. The J call is in doubt because the DNA end fits TRBJ2-5 better. CDR1 is MDHEN, CDR2 SYDVKM, per germline. CDR3 length equals 15 residues. As DNA, the CDR3 is TGTGCCAGCAGCCAGGACAGGGGGCGGAGGGAGACCCAGTACTTC. Its translation: CASSQDRGRRETQYF.

This chain connects TRBV7-9 to TRBJ2-7; either TRBD1 or TRBD2 may fit D (5 bases each). V lost 0 bases to trimming and J lost 1 base, with 16 bases between them. This CDR3 contains 17 residues. Germline lookup yields CDR1 SEHNR and CDR2 FQNEAQ (reference sequence). The CDR3 is CASSLAASRDVSYEQYF. Written as DNA, the CDR3 is TGTGCCAGCAGCTTAGCAGCCTCCCGGGACGTATCCTACGAGCAGTACTTC. Supplemented by reference TRBV7-9 and TRBJ2-7, the full variable domain reads DTGVSQNPRHKITKRGQNVTFRCDPISEHNRLYWYRQTLGQGPEFLTYFQNEAQLEKSRLLSDRFSAERPKGSFSTLEIQRTEQGDSAMYLCASSLAASRDVSYEQYFGPGTRLTVT.

The chain employs TRBV24-1 and TRBJ2-1; 9 bases map to TRBD2. This CDR3 has 17 amino acids. Germline CDR1 is KGHDR and CDR2 is SFDVKD. The junction had 7 bases not matched to a gene; V was cut back by 0 bases and J by 5 bases. The CDR3 sequence: CATSDLAAGGSHNEQFF. CDR3 DNA: TGTGCCACCAGTGATTTGGCAGCGGGAGGATCCCACAATGAGCAGTTCTTC.

This clonotype was observed a handful of times. V gene TRBV11-3 combines with J gene TRBJ1-2, with a possible D match to TRBD1 (5 bases). This CDR3 is 15 amino acids long. Germline loops: CDR1 SGHNT, CDR2 YENEEA. V lost 4 bases and J 3 bases, leaving 15 bases between the germline ends. The CDR3 spells CASSWPTGRYYGYTF. CDR3 nucleotide sequence: TGTGCCAGCAGCTGGCCCACGGGACGGTACTATGGCTACACCTTC.

This clonotype has just a few counts. The rearrangement uses TRBV30 and TRBJ1-4, with D unclear. The V end was cut by 4 bases, the J end by 0 bases, with 3 bases between. Germline V gene lookup returns CDR1 GTSNPN and CDR2 SVGIG (reference sequence). CDR3 size: 12 residues. In nucleotides, the CDR3 is TGTGCCTGGACAACAACTAATGAAAAACTGTTTTTT. This gives the protein CAWTTTNEKLFF.

A few counts support this clonotype. This sequence joins TRBV24-1 and TRBJ2-7, with D unclear. CDR3 length: 13 amino acids. Germline lookup yields CDR1 KGHDR and CDR2 SFDVKD. V lost 2 bases, J lost 3 bases, and 7 bases lay in between. CDR3 in amino acids: CATSDSINYEQYF. In DNA form, the CDR3 reads TGTGCCACCAGTGATTCCATCAACTACGAGCAGTACTTC.